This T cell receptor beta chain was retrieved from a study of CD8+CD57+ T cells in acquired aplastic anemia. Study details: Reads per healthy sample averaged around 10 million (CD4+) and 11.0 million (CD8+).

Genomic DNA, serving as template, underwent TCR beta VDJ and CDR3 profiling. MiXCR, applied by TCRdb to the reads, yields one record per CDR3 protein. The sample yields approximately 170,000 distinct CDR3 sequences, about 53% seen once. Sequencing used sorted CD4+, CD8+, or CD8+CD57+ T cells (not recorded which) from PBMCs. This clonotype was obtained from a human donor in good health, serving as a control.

The CDR3 sequence: CASSLYAAYEQYF. The CDR3 bases are TGTGCCAGCAGTTTATACGCAGCCTACGAGCAGTACTTC. V usage is TRBV28 and J usage is TRBJ2-7; no clear D. Between the trimmed V and J ends, which lost 1 base and 2 bases, there was a span of 6 bases. The CDR3 contains 13 residues. Looked up from germline, CDR1 is MDHEN and CDR2 is SYDVKM.